This T cell receptor beta chain comes out of a study of shared clonotypes between healthy human individuals. Whole-study findings and limits: Represented diversity, genetic and exposure-history alike, was limited by few donors.

This clone was detected once. No antigen is known for it. Trimming took 4 bases from V and 0 from J, leaving 24 bases between them. Germline values: CDR1 SGHKS, CDR2 YYEKEE (reference sequence). The CDR3 runs to 19 residues. It was at deep level that the assay was run. TCRdb keeps only in-frame clones here, not all; method: immunoSEQ multiplex PCR. The table has under 600,000 clones, nearly 80% seen once. Recent vaccinations or acute infections were absent in the healthy HIV-negative adult donors. Around 86 million PBMCs went into genomic DNA for unsorted samples. The receptor was isolated from a woman in her thirties or forties in good health. Some clones in this sample may be carry-over from other donors' samples. The chain recombines TRBV5-5 with TRBJ2-3; D unclear. Sequencing was done on a sample of PBMCs. CDR3 in DNA: TGTGCCAGCAGCCAAGATCATACCCTAGGCCCTACTAGCACAGATACGCAGTATTTT. Protein sequence: CASSQDHTLGPTSTDTQYF.